The 14 T cell receptor beta chains given below trace back to one sample, sequenced in a study of Ad26.COV2.S vaccination and SARS-CoV-2 variants. The treatment was: around 19 received Ad26.COV2.S at low or high dose, single or two shots; 5 received placebo; per-sample allocation not given. It was on day 63 after the first vaccine or placebo injection that samples were taken. This table comes from immunoSEQ multiplex PCR, and its TCRdb copy is limited to in-frame clones, with some not included. Among about 410,000 clones, approximately 92% were seen once, and the ten largest hold 1.5% to 2%. Sequencing used peripheral blood, obtained in a trial of Ad26.COV2.S vaccine versus placebo. Source of these receptors: a person aged 18-60 years who received the Ad26.COV2.S COVID-19 vaccine or a placebo.

CDR3 in DNA: TGTGCCAGCAGTGACTCGCCAGGCTATGGCTACACCTTC. It encodes CASSDSPGYGYTF. V is TRBV6-4 and J is TRBJ1-2; D gene uncertain. This CDR3 has 13 amino acids. V dropped 0 bases and J dropped 4 bases, with 6 bases sitting between them. Germline CDR1 MRHNA, CDR2 SNTAGT.

The V gene is TRBV30, the J gene TRBJ2-2; 12 bases align to TRBD1. The V gene end was trimmed by 3 bases and the J gene end by 3 bases; junction bases not matched to a gene: 11. Germline CDR1 GTSNPN, CDR2 SVGIG (reference sequence). This CDR3 region has 18 residues. CDR3 DNA: TGTGCCTGGAGAGCAGAAACGGGACAGGGGGCTTACACCGGGGAGCTGTTTTTT. Protein: CAWRAETGQGAYTGELFF.

This clone was seen ten or more times. The chain employs TRBV12-3 or TRBV12-4 and TRBJ2-7, with D uncertain. The V end was cut by 3 bases, the J end by 3 bases, with 9 bases between. This CDR3 has 13 residues. The CDR3 bases are TGTGCCAGCAGTTTTGGGGTACTCTACGAGCAGTACTTC. This codes for CASSFGVLYEQYF.

This clone has just a few counts. The chain recombines TRBV12-3 or TRBV12-4 with TRBJ2-1; possibly TRBD2 for D (5 bases). V lost 8 bases and J 2 bases, leaving 10 bases between the germline ends. The CDR3 length is 13 residues. The CDR3 loop is CASGGSAYNEQFF. CDR3 sequence (DNA): TGTGCCAGCGGTGGGAGCGCCTACAATGAGCAGTTCTTC.

The V gene is TRBV9, the J gene TRBJ1-1; D is unclear. Germline CDR1 reads SGDLS; CDR2 reads YYNGEE. The CDR3 totals 14 residues. Trimming took off 2 bases at V and 4 bases at J, with 12 bases between the two ends. This chain's CDR3 is CASSVKDGGTEAFF. The CDR3, as DNA: TGTGCCAGCAGCGTTAAAGATGGAGGCACTGAAGCTTTCTTT.

The rearrangement joins TRBV2 to TRBJ1-1; D gene uncertain. CDR3 size: 13 residues. The germline V gene encodes CDR1 SNHLY and CDR2 FYNNEI. Trimming took 7 bases from V and 1 from J, leaving 10 bases between them. The CDR3 spells CASTLGRNTEAFF. The CDR3, as DNA: TGTGCCAGCACCCTAGGGAGGAACACTGAAGCTTTCTTT.

This chain connects TRBV12-3 or TRBV12-4 to TRBJ2-4; a possible D gene is TRBD1 (5 bases). The CDR3 has 12 residues. Trimming removed 4 bases at V and 4 bases at J, with 5 bases between. CDR3 residues: CASSYRKNIQYF. The CDR3 DNA sequence: TGTGCCAGCAGTTACAGGAAAAACATTCAGTACTTC.

V and J are TRBV27 and TRBJ2-2, with D uncertain. V lost 6 bases to trimming and J lost 0 bases, with 11 bases between them. The CDR3 loop spans 15 amino acids. Germline V gene sequence: CDR1 MNHEY, CDR2 SMNVEV (reference sequence). The CDR3 region is CASSPRRANTGELFF. CDR3 coding DNA: TGTGCCAGCAGCCCCCGGCGCGCGAACACCGGGGAGCTGTTTTTT.

The gene calls are TRBV18 and TRBJ2-5, with D possibly matching TRBD2 (5 bases). Germline lookup yields CDR1 KGHSH and CDR2 LQKENI. The CDR3 covers 14 residues. The V end was cut by 3 bases, the J end by 3 bases, with 11 bases between. DNA of the CDR3: TGTGCCAGCTCACCTGTGACTATAGAAGAGACCCAGTACTTC. Translated: CASSPVTIEETQYF.

The CDR3 sequence: CASSPIETNTEAFF. Here the CDR3 DNA reads TGTGCCAGCTCACCGATAGAGACGAACACTGAAGCTTTCTTT. This rearrangement joins TRBV18 to TRBJ1-1, with D hard to call. V was clipped by 3 bases and J by 1 base, with 9 bases between them. Germline loops: CDR1 KGHSH, CDR2 LQKENI. The CDR3 loop spans 14 amino acids.

V is TRBV5-6 and J is TRBJ1-2; 8 bases fit TRBD1. Germline CDR1 is SGHDT and CDR2 is YYEEEE. The CDR3 runs 16 residues. V shed 4 bases, J shed 4 bases, and the junction held 12 bases outside the gene matches. CDR3 bases: TGTGCCAGCAGCCTAGGACAGGGCCGTAGTTTCTATGGCTACACCTTC. Its protein is CASSLGQGRSFYGYTF. Drawing the rest from reference TRBV5-6 and TRBJ1-2, the complete variable domain is DAGVTQSPTHLIKTRGQQVTLRCSPKSGHDTVSWYQQALGQGPQFIFQYYEEEERQRGNFPDRFSGHQFPNYSSELNVNALLLGDSALYLCASSLGQGRSFYGYTFGSGTRLTVV.

This sequence joins TRBV5-1 and TRBJ2-4; a possible D gene is TRBD1 (5 bases). Germline CDR1 is SGHRS and CDR2 is YFSETQ. The CDR3 covers 17 residues. V dropped 3 bases and J dropped 3 bases, with 19 bases sitting between them. CDR3 sequence: CASSSLGDLNVKNIQYF. Here the CDR3 DNA reads TGCGCCAGCAGCTCTTTAGGGGATTTAAATGTCAAAAACATTCAGTACTTC.

V is TRBV6-6 and J is TRBJ1-5, with D uncertain. V lost 7 bases to trimming and J lost 0 bases, with 10 bases between them. The CDR3 covers 14 residues. Germline V gene data show CDR1 as MNHNY and CDR2 as SVGAGI (reference sequence). The DNA for the CDR3 is TGTGCCAGCATACTAGGGAATAGCAATCAGCCCCAGCATTTT. Residues: CASILGNSNQPQHF.

The genes are TRBV27 and TRBJ1-2; 7 bases fit TRBD1. The length of the CDR3 is 15 residues. Trimming took 5 bases from V and 7 from J; bases not matched to a gene: 13. Germline CDR1 and CDR2: MNHEY and SMNVEV (reference sequence). CDR3 bases: TGTGCCAGCAGTCCCACAGGGGTCGCCCGCTCTGGCTACACCTTC. Its protein is CASSPTGVARSGYTF.